Shown below are 21 T cell receptor beta chains from a single sample sequenced in a study of post-analysis software for immune sequencing data. The antigens for these receptors are not known. Presence of unique molecular identifiers characterized the TCR beta cDNA libraries. A single record per CDR3 protein comes from TCRdb applying MiXCR to the PCR reads. The profile shows fewer than 850,000 distinct CDR3 sequences, 46% of them singletons. Findings and limits, study-wide: When patients were compared with controls, a handful of TRBV segments were more frequent, TRBV5-6, TRBV5-1 and TRBV20-1 among them.

Sequenced: blood. The receptors stem from a girl under 18 with multiple sclerosis.

This chain joins TRBV7-9 and TRBJ2-7; D is unclear. CDR1 SEHNR and CDR2 FQNEAQ come from the germline V gene (reference sequence). This CDR3 region has 15 residues. V was shortened by 0 bases and J by 5 bases, with 14 bases between the two germline ends. The CDR3 bases are TGTGCCAGCAGCTTAGCGCTCGGATTTTCCAACGAGCAGTACTTC. This translates into CASSLALGFSNEQYF. The full variable domain, in which reference TRBV7-9 and TRBJ2-7 provide the parts outside the CDR3, is DTGVSQNPRHKITKRGQNVTFRCDPISEHNRLYWYRQTLGQGPEFLTYFQNEAQLEKSRLLSDRFSAERPKGSFSTLEIQRTEQGDSAMYLCASSLALGFSNEQYFGPGTRLTVT.

CDR3: CASHRGGVGSYEQYF. CDR3 nucleotides: TGCGCCAGCCACCGAGGCGGGGTAGGCTCCTACGAGCAGTACTTC. The chain carries TRBV5-1 and TRBJ2-7, with a weak D call TRBD2 (6 bases). The CDR3 contains 15 residues. Trimming removed 7 bases from V and 0 bases from J, with 17 bases in between. CDR1 and CDR2 from the germline V gene are SGHRS and YFSETQ.

There are many counts of this clonotype. This rearrangement joins TRBV11-2 to TRBJ2-7; D perhaps matches TRBD2 (8 bases). Germline lookup yields CDR1 SGHAT and CDR2 FQNNGV. The CDR3 is made up of 17 amino acids. Trimming took 5 bases from V and 4 from J, leaving 24 bases between them. In nucleotides, the CDR3 is TGTGCCAGCAGCCCCGGGAGGGGGCAGGGGACCTTTTACGAGCAGTACTTC. Translating it yields CASSPGRGQGTFYEQYF.

The chain couples TRBV6-5 to TRBJ2-7, with TRBD1 matching over 7 bases. With V trimmed by 1 base and J by 5 bases, 5 bases remained unmatched. Germline CDR1 and CDR2: MNHEY and SVGAGI. This CDR3 region has 14 residues. In DNA, the CDR3 is TGTGCCAGCAGTTACTATTCGGGGACAGACGAGCAGTACTTC. It yields the protein CASSYYSGTDEQYF.

V is TRBV12-3 or TRBV12-4 and J is TRBJ2-2; no firm D call. With 4 bases removed from V and 1 base from J, the gap between germline ends came to 10 bases. The CDR3 consists of 15 residues. The CDR3 is CASSSGTLNTGELFF. The CDR3 nucleotides read TGTGCCAGCAGTTCGGGCACTTTGAACACCGGGGAGCTGTTTTTT.

The chain combines TRBV18 with TRBJ2-7; no firm D call. The better agreement between TRBJ2-5 and the DNA end casts doubt on the J call. Germline V gene data show CDR1 as KGHSH and CDR2 as LQKENI. This CDR3 region has 16 residues. The DNA of the CDR3 is TGTGCCAGCTCACCACTCGAGGATATGGGCCAAGAGACCCAGTACTTC. It is translated as CASSPLEDMGQETQYF.

This chain connects TRBV12-5 to TRBJ2-4; TRBD1 aligns across 9 bases. J lost 6 bases, V lost 4 bases, and 4 bases had no gene match. The CDR3 contains 14 residues. CDR1 is LGHNT, CDR2 FRNRAP, per germline. As DNA, the CDR3 is TGTGCTAGTGGTTCTGGACAGGGGCGAAACATTCAGTACTTC. Amino acids: CASGSGQGRNIQYF.

This chain joins TRBV12-3 or TRBV12-4 and TRBJ2-1; D remains ambiguous. CDR3 length: 13 amino acids. V was cut by 5 bases and J by 4 bases, with 9 bases left in between. The CDR3 sequence: CASSPIGYNEQFF. For the CDR3, the DNA is TGTGCCAGCAGTCCTATCGGATACAATGAGCAGTTCTTC.

This chain uses TRBV9 with TRBJ1-3; D is ambiguous. V lost 3 bases and J lost 8, with 3 bases in between. Germline CDR1 reads SGDLS; CDR2 reads YYNGEE. There are 10 residues in the CDR3. The CDR3 loop reads CASSGHTIYF. The CDR3 DNA is TGTGCCAGCAGCGGCCACACCATATATTTT. The variable domain in full, with the rest retrieved from reference TRBV9 and TRBJ1-3, is DSGVTQTPKHLITATGQRVTLRCSPRSGDLSVYWYQQSLDQGLQFLIQYYNGEERAKGNILERFSAQQFPDLHSELNLSSLELGDSALYFCASSGHTIYFGEGSWLTVV.

This sequence joins TRBV4-2 and TRBJ1-5, with TRBD1 as a possible D gene (5 bases). This CDR3 contains 16 residues. Germline V gene data show CDR1 as LGHNA and CDR2 as YNFKEQ. V lost 0 bases to trimming and J lost 5 bases, with 14 bases between them. The CDR3 nucleotides are TGTGCCAGCAGCCAAGATCCGGGGACCACCTATCAGCCCCAGCATTTT. The encoded protein is CASSQDPGTTYQPQHF.

This clonotype has ten or more counts. CDR3 sequence: CASSFLPGSYEQYF. The CDR3 DNA sequence: TGTGCCAGCAGTTTTCTTCCCGGCTCCTACGAGCAGTACTTC. V and J are TRBV12-3 or TRBV12-4 and TRBJ2-7; D ambiguous. Trimming removed 3 bases at V and 0 bases at J, with 9 bases between. The CDR3 runs to 14 residues.

The CDR3 bases are TGTGCCAGCACGGGACTAGCGGGAGTCCCATCCTACGAGCAGTACTTC. It yields the protein CASTGLAGVPSYEQYF. The gene calls are TRBV6-6 and TRBJ2-7; 14 nucleotides match TRBD2. In germline, CDR1 is MNHNY, CDR2 SVGAGI (reference sequence). Losses at the gene ends were 7 bases for V and 1 base for J; bases not matched to a gene: 6. The CDR3 loop spans 16 amino acids.

This clonotype was seen more than once but under ten times. The chain employs TRBV6-2 or TRBV6-3 and TRBJ2-1; 9 bases are shared with TRBD2. CDR3 length: 16 residues. Germline V gene data show CDR1 as MNHEY and CDR2 as SVGEGT. The V segment lost 2 bases and the J segment 8 bases; nucleotides outside the gene matches: 10. In DNA form, the CDR3 reads TGTGCCAGCAGTTACCGCGGCGGGAGGGCTGGGGATGAGCAGTTCTTC. It encodes CASSYRGGRAGDEQFF.

The chain combines TRBV5-1 with TRBJ2-1, with D unclear. The CDR3 sequence is 12 residues long. Germline loops: CDR1 SGHRS, CDR2 YFSETQ. The V gene lost 4 bases and the J gene lost 9 bases, with 11 bases spanning the gap. Here the CDR3 DNA reads TGCGCCAGCAGCCTCCCGGCCACTGAGCAGTTCTTC. Its protein product is CASSLPATEQFF.

The chain joins TRBV20-1 to TRBJ2-7; D perhaps matches TRBD1 (5 bases). V was trimmed by 5 bases and J by 3 bases, leaving 20 bases between them. This CDR3 is built from 15 residues. Germline V gene sequence: CDR1 DFQATT, CDR2 SNEGSKA (reference sequence). Written as DNA, the CDR3 is TGCAGTGCTGCAGACAGAACCCTCCCGGACTACGAGCAGTACTTC. It encodes CSAADRTLPDYEQYF.

The J gene is TRBJ1-5, the V gene TRBV27; D perhaps matches TRBD1 (5 bases). V lost 3 bases and J 6 bases, leaving 15 bases between the germline ends. This CDR3 is built from 15 residues. In germline, CDR1 is MNHEY, CDR2 SMNVEV (reference sequence). CDR3 sequence (DNA): TGTGCCAGCAGTTTTGGGGGAGTAGGGGCTCAGCCCCAGCATTTT. Amino acid sequence: CASSFGGVGAQPQHF.

This chain uses TRBV7-2 with TRBJ2-2, with a weak D call TRBD2 (6 bases). Deletions cut 1 base from V and 11 bases from J, with 11 bases between. The CDR3 is made up of 13 amino acids. Germline V gene data show CDR1 as SGHTA and CDR2 as FQGNSA. CDR3 DNA: TGTGCCAGCAGCTTAGTCGGGGGAGATGAGCTGTTTTTT. Translation: CASSLVGGDELFF.

This clonotype was found a few times. The rearrangement links TRBV9 to TRBJ1-5; 7 bases agree with TRBD1. Germline V gene data show CDR1 as SGDLS and CDR2 as YYNGEE. The ends lost 0 bases at V and 7 bases at J; junction bases unmatched: 4. The CDR3 has 14 residues. The CDR3 region has the DNA TGTGCCAGCAGCGTAGGAGGGGGCCAACAGCCCCAGCATTTT. Protein: CASSVGGGQQPQHF.

This clonotype has a handful of counts. This chain connects TRBV28 to TRBJ2-7; 9 bases map to TRBD1. This CDR3 region has 18 residues. The germline V gene encodes CDR1 MDHEN and CDR2 SYDVKM. Trimming took 8 bases from V and 1 from J; bases not matched to a gene: 18. CDR3 bases: TGTGCCAGCTCAACCGGGACAGGGATCCCTCCCCAATCCTACGAGCAGTACTTC. Its translation is CASSTGTGIPPQSYEQYF.

The chain combines TRBV6-1 with TRBJ2-1; no reliable D call. With 6 bases removed from V and 10 bases from J, the gap between germline ends came to 13 bases. The germline gives CDR1 MNHNS, CDR2 SASEGT. The CDR3 extends over 12 amino acids. For the CDR3, the DNA is TGTGCCAGCAGCGCCCGGAAGATAGAGCAGTTCTTC. Its translation is CASSARKIEQFF.

A note on this clonotype: Germline is not matched at one junction end, which may reflect a read error. The chain couples TRBV30 to TRBJ1-1, with a tentative D call TRBD1 (5 bases). This CDR3 has 12 amino acids. Germline assignment: CDR1 GTSNPN and CDR2 SVGIG (reference sequence). CDR3 in DNA: TGCGCGGAATCAAGGGGAAGCACTGAAGCTTTCTTT. It specifies CAESRGSTEAFF.